Presented here are 8 T cell receptor beta chains from one specimen sequenced in a study of blood T cell repertoires in COVID-19. TCRdb's table, derived via immunoSEQ multiplex PCR, lists solely in-frame clones and lacks some. The data show tens of thousands of clones, around 80% seen once. Material: peripheral blood. These TCRs come from a man older than 75 with active or convalescent COVID-19.

This clone appeared a single time. The chain employs TRBV29-1 and TRBJ2-7; D may be TRBD1 (6 bases). The germline V gene has CDR1 SQVTM and CDR2 ANQGSEA. Trimming stripped 4 bases from V and 1 base from J, with 11 bases between. This CDR3 is built from 13 residues. CDR3 region: CSVADSRSYEQYF. CDR3 nucleotides: TGCAGCGTTGCGGACAGTAGATCCTACGAGCAGTACTTC.

As DNA, the CDR3 is TGTGCCAGCAGCTTAGCGAGCGGCACTGAAGCTTTCTTT. Translated: CASSLASGTEAFF. The chain couples TRBV7-9 to TRBJ1-1; D ambiguous. The CDR3 covers 13 residues. Trimming stripped 0 bases from V and 4 bases from J, with 6 bases between. Germline CDR1 and CDR2: SEHNR and FQNEAQ (reference sequence).

J is TRBJ2-1 and V is TRBV11-2; D not certain. The CDR3 consists of 13 residues. The V end was cut by 2 bases, the J end by 7 bases, with 9 bases between. CDR1 SGHAT and CDR2 FQNNGV come from the germline V gene. The CDR3 DNA sequence: TGTGCCAGCAGCTTATCAGAATTGAATGAGCAGTTCTTC. Its protein is CASSLSELNEQFF.

V gene TRBV10-3 combines with J gene TRBJ2-7, with a tentative D call TRBD2 (5 bases). CDR1 and CDR2 (germline): ENHRY, SYGVKD. The CDR3 consists of 13 residues. V lost 8 bases and J lost 2, with 13 bases in between. As DNA, the CDR3 is TGTGCCATCGTTCCTGACGGGACCTACGAGCAGTACTTC. It codes for CAIVPDGTYEQYF.

The chain has TRBV5-6 and TRBJ2-5; TRBD2 agrees at 15 bases. CDR1 is SGHDT and CDR2 is YYEEEE in the germline V gene. The CDR3 has 17 amino acids. V trimming: 5 bases; J trimming: 5 bases; junction bases outside the gene matches: 10. CDR3 amino acids: CASSSMGLAGGGETQYF. Here the CDR3 DNA reads TGTGCCAGCAGTTCGATGGGACTAGCGGGAGGAGGGGAGACCCAGTACTTC.

This clone was detected only once. The V and J genes are TRBV24-1 and TRBJ2-3, with D perhaps matching TRBD1 (5 bases). Germline V CDR1 and CDR2: KGHDR, SFDVKD. This CDR3 region has 13 residues. V lost 9 bases to trimming and J lost 5 bases, with 14 bases between them. The CDR3 region has the DNA TGTGCCACCCGGAAGGGGCTTGGAGATACGCAGTATTTT. This encodes CATRKGLGDTQYF.

The chain links TRBV15 to TRBJ2-3, with 7 bases lining up with TRBD2. Trimming cost V 0 bases and J 5 bases; bases outside gene matches: 5. The CDR3 covers 15 residues. The germline gives CDR1 LNHNV, CDR2 YYDKDF (reference sequence). As DNA, the CDR3 is TGTGCCACCAGCAGAGAAGCGGGACGGGGAGATACGCAGTATTTT. This encodes CATSREAGRGDTQYF. Filled out from reference TRBV15 and TRBJ2-3, the complete variable domain reads DAMVIQNPRYQVTQFGKPVTLSCSQTLNHNVMYWYQQKSSQAPKLLFHYYDKDFNNEADTPDNFQSRRPNTSFCFLDIRSPGLGDTAMYLCATSREAGRGDTQYFGPGTRLTVL.

The chain has TRBV18 and TRBJ1-5; 8 nucleotides align to TRBD1. Germline V gene sequence: CDR1 KGHSH, CDR2 LQKENI. The junction had 5 bases not matched to a gene; V was cut back by 3 bases and J by 7 bases. The CDR3 covers 14 residues. CDR3 sequence reads: CASSPSGGSQPQHF. For the CDR3, the DNA is TGTGCCAGCTCACCCTCAGGGGGCTCCCAGCCCCAGCATTTT.